The clone carrying this T cell receptor (beta chain) was observed a few times. These data are taken from a study of early T cells in non-severe SARS-CoV-2 infection. Individual cDNA molecules were tagged with unique molecular identifiers. MiXCR was run by TCRdb on the 5' RACE reads, yielding one entry per CDR3 protein. The sample comprises about 89,000 distinct CDR3 sequences, 14% to 15% of which are singletons, and about 0.58% rests with the top ten. Per germline, CDR1 DFQATT and CDR2 SNEGSKA (reference sequence). The CDR3 is made up of 12 amino acids. The V gene lost 5 bases and the J gene lost 8 bases, with 15 bases spanning the gap.

The source material was whole blood. This sequence joins TRBV20-1 and TRBJ1-2, with a weak D call TRBD1 (6 bases). This TCR derives from an adult who was a healthcare worker with PCR-confirmed SARS-CoV-2 infection or an uninfected control (not recorded which). CDR3 coding DNA: TGCAGTGCTTACGGACAGCCTCAGGGCTACACCTTC. Translating it yields CSAYGQPQGYTF.